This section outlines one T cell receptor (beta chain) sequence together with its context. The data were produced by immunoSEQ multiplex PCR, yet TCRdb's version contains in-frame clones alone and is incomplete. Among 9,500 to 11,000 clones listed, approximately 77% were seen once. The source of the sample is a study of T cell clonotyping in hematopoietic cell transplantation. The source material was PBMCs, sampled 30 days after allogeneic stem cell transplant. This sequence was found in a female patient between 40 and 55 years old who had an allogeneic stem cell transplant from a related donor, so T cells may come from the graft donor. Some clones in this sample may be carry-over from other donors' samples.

For the CDR3, the DNA is TGTGCCAGCAGCCCCGCCGGGACTAGCGGGAGAGAGACCCAGTACTTC. It is translated as CASSPAGTSGRETQYF. This sequence joins TRBV5-4 and TRBJ2-5; 14 nucleotides align to TRBD2. This CDR3 spans 16 amino acids. V lost 4 bases, J lost 4 bases, and 6 bases stayed unmatched. CDR1 and CDR2 from the germline V gene are SGHNT and YYREEE (reference sequence).